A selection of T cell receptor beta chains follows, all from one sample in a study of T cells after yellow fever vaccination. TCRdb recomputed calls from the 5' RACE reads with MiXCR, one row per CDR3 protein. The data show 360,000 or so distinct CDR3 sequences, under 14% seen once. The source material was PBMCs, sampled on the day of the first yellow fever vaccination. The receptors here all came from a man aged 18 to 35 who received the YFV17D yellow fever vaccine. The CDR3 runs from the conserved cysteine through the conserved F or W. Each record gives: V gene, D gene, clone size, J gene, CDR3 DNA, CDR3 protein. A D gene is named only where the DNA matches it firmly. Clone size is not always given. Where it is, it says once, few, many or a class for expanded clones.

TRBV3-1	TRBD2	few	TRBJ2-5	TGTGCCAGCAGCCAAGTGGCTAGCGGGAAACAAGAGACCCAGTACTTC	CASSQVASGKQETQYF
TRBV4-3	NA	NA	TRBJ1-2	TGCGCCAGCAGCCAAGAAAATACAGCACCCTATGGCTACACCTTC	CASSQENTAPYGYTF
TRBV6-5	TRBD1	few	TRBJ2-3	TGTGCCAGCAGTTTTCGGGACAGGTACACAGATACGCAGTATTTT	CASSFRDRYTDTQYF
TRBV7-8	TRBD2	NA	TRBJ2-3	TGTGCCAGCAGCTTATTAGCGGGGGGGGCAGATACGCAGTATTTT	CASSLLAGGADTQYF
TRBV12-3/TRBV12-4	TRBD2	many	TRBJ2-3	TGTGCCAGCAGACCAGGGCTAGCGGGGATCCGGAAAGATACGCAGTATTTT	CASRPGLAGIRKDTQYF
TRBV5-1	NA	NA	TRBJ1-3	TGCGCCAGCAGCCCCAGGAACCCTGGAAACACCATATATTTT	CASSPRNPGNTIYF
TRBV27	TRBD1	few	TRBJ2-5	TGTGCCAGCAGTTTAGGTCTCAGGGGGCTCCAGGAGACCCAGTACTTC	CASSLGLRGLQETQYF
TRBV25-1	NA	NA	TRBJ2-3	TGTGCCAGCAGCCAGGCAGGGACAGATACGCAGTATTTT	CASSQAGTDTQYF
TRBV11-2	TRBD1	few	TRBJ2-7	TGTGCCAGCAGCTTAGCCGCAGGGGGCGGGATCGAGCAGTACTTC	CASSLAAGGGIEQYF
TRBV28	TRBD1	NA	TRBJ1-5	TGTGCCAGCAGCCATCACTCAGGACAGGCGGATCAGCCCCAGCATTTT	CASSHHSGQADQPQHF
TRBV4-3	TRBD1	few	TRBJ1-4	TGCGCCAGCAGCCAAGAAGGGGGACAGGGGAAGGAAAAACTGTTTTTT	CASSQEGGQGKEKLFF
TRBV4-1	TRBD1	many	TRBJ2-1	TGCGCCAGCAGCCAAGATGACCCGGGACAGGGGGCCCACCGACAGGGCAATGAGCAGTTCTTC	CASSQDDPGQGAHRQGNEQFF
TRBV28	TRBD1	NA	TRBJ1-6	TGTGCCAGCAGTTCACCGGGACAGGGGGATTCACCCCTCCACTTT	CASSSPGQGDSPLHF
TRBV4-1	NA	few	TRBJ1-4	TGCGCCAGCAGCCTCCAGAACAGGGTAGGATATGAAAAACTGTTTTTT	CASSLQNRVGYEKLFF
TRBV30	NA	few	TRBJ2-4	TGTGCCTGGAGTGTAACCGGAGACATTCAGTACTTC	CAWSVTGDIQYF
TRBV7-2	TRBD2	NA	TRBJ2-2	TGTGCCAGCAGCTCCAGGGAGGGCACCGGGGAGCTGTTTTTT	CASSSREGTGELFF
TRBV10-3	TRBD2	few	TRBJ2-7	TGTGCCATCAGTGACCCCATGCGGGGGAGGCCCTACGAGCAGTACTTC	CAISDPMRGRPYEQYF
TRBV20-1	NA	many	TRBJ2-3	TGCAGTGCTAGCGACCACACAGATACGCAGTATTTT	CSASDHTDTQYF
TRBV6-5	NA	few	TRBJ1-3	TGTGCCAGCAGTTACTCAATAGGCCCTGGAAACACCATATATTTT	CASSYSIGPGNTIYF
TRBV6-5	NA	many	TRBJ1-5	TGTGCCAGCAGTTTACAGGATAGCAATCAGCCCCAGCATTTT	CASSLQDSNQPQHF
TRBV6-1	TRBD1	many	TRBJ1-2	TGTGCCAGCCCGGGACAGAACTATGGCTACACCTTC	CASPGQNYGYTF
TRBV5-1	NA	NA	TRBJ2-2	TGCGCCAGCAGCTTGGAAGGCAGCTACACCGGGGAGCTGTTTTTT	CASSLEGSYTGELFF
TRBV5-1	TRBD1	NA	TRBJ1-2	TGCGCCAGCAGCACTGCTTCGACAGGGCTGCTACGTGGCTACACCTTC	CASSTASTGLLRGYTF
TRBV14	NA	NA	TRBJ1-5	TGTGCCAGCAGCCAAGACCGCAATCAGCCCCAGCATTTT	CASSQDRNQPQHF
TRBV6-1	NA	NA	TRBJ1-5	TGTGCCATCAGTGATACGTTAAATCAGCCCCAGCATTTT	CAISDTLNQPQHF
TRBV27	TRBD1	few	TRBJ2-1	TGTGCCAGCACCCCCGGGACAGGAGAGCAGTTCTTC	CASTPGTGEQFF